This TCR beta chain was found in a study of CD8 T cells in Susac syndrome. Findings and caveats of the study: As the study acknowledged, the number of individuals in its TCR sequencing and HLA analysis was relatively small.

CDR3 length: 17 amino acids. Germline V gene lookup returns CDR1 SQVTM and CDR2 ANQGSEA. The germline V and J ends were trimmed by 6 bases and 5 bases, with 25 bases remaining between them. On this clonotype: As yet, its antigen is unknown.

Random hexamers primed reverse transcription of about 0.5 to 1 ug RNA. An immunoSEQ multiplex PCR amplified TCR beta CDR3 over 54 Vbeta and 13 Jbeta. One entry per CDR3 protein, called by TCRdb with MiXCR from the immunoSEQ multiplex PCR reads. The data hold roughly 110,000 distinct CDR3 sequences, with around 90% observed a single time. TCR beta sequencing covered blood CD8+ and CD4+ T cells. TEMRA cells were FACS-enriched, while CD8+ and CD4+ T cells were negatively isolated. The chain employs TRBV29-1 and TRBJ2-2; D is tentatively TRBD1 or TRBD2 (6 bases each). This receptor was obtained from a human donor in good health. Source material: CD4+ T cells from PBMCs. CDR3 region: CSVGNFSGAQITGELFF. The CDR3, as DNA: TGCAGCGTCGGTAATTTTTCGGGGGCACAGATTACCGGGGAGCTGTTTTTT.